This T cell receptor (beta chain) emerged from a study of blood T cell repertoires in COVID-19. At the level of the study: COVID-19 samples, acute and convalescent, were from the United States, Italy and Spain. Sources were T cells, B-cell-depleted T cells, or PBMCs; the material itself was cDNA or gDNA.

V lost 1 base, J lost 3 bases, and 5 bases stayed unmatched. Germline lookup yields CDR1 LGHDT and CDR2 YNNKEL (reference sequence). The CDR3 is 16 amino acids. Original processing methods: It was from reference gene primer amplification that nucleated cell counts were estimated. Using immunoSEQ multiplex PCR, the repertoire was profiled, and TCRdb retains in-frame clones only, with some absent. D and trimming come from the DNA, and the V and J calls and clone size come from that table. The sample contains about 250,000 clones, about 89% of which appear only once. What was sequenced was peripheral blood. The rearrangement links TRBV3-1 (or the pseudogene TRBV3-2) to TRBJ1-3; 8 bases are shared with TRBD1. The TCR originated in a woman between 55 and 75 years old who had recovered from COVID-19. For the CDR3, the DNA is TGTGCCAGCAGCCAAGCCCAGGGGGCTCATGGAAACACCATATATTTT. Translation: CASSQAQGAHGNTIYF.